The TCR beta chain under discussion was sequenced for a study of cytomegalovirus exposure and HLA in healthy donors. General study results and limits: Per a later analysis, HLA-associated TCR beta chains showed more clonal expansion than other, equally common TCR beta chains. Differences between HLA loci emerged in a later analysis of TCR association rates, with DRB1 most and HLA-C fewest.

On this clone itself: Antigen: not known.

Researchers ran the PCR with 60 Vbeta and 13 Jbeta primers. Assay: immunoSEQ multiplex PCR; the TCRdb copy retains only in-frame clones and omits some. This table has 100,000 to 150,000 clones, around 82% appearing once. This sequence originates from a man in his thirties or forties in good health and CMV-seropositive. Sequencing used PBMCs.

In DNA, the CDR3 is TGTGCCAGCTCAACCGGGACACGGAGCATGAACACTGAAGCTTTCTTT. Translation: CASSTGTRSMNTEAFF. The rearrangement uses TRBV18 and TRBJ1-1, with D possibly TRBD1 on 6 matching bases. The germline V gene has CDR1 KGHSH and CDR2 LQKENI. V shed 5 bases and J shed 0 bases, with 16 bases lying between them. CDR3 size: 16 residues.